This TCR beta chain was captured by sequencing in a study of regulatory T cells in long-lasting Graves disease. Broader study findings: For persistent Graves' patients, TCR diversity was lower than for newly diagnosed ones. New patients shared approximately 1,000 public clonotypes, and persistent patients shared more, with about 2,700.

This clonotype came up many times. The antigen is not known. HTBI primers from iRepertoire and Arm-PCR of CDR3 regions yielded the TCR beta libraries. TCRdb passed the multiplex PCR reads through MiXCR, listing each CDR3 protein once. This table holds approximately 400,000 distinct CDR3 sequences, about 16% found once. Described time point: newly diagnosed GD, antithyroid drugs for less than 3 months. Extracted PBMC RNA gave rise to the TCR library. Trimming took 3 bases from V and 4 from J, leaving 9 bases between them. This CDR3 comprises 13 residues. From germline, CDR1 is SGHAT and CDR2 FQNNGV. This sample was shared with a second study, whose subject was T cells in Graves' hyperthyroidism and ophthalmopathy. That report adds: During a first-round RT-PCR of the TCR CDR3, the HTBI primer set was used.

The sequence derives from a woman younger than 45 with Graves disease. The material sequenced was peripheral blood mononuclear cells (PBMCs), taken at new diagnosis, from a patient treated with antithyroid drugs. The V gene is TRBV11-2, the J gene TRBJ1-1; D possibly corresponds to TRBD1 (6 bases). CDR3 region: CASSFRGATEAFF. The CDR3 region has the DNA TGTGCCAGCAGCTTTCGGGGGGCCACTGAAGCTTTCTTT.